A selection of T cell receptor beta chains follows, all from one sample in a study of cytomegalovirus exposure and HLA in healthy donors. Data came from immunoSEQ multiplex PCR; TCRdb stores just in-frame clones and leaves some out. The sample lists roughly 120,000 clones, roughly 80% occurring once. The sequenced material came from PBMCs. Receptor source: a woman between 50 and 59 years old in good health and CMV-seropositive. Both conserved end residues are part of each CDR3. A D gene is named only where the DNA matches it firmly. Clone size is not always given. Where it is, it says once, few, many or a class for expanded clones.

d_call: TRBD1; clone_size: NA; cdr3_length: 15; j_call: TRBJ2-7; v_call: TRBV7-9; cdr3_aa: CASSHETGLRGEQYF; cdr3_nt: TGTGCCAGCAGCCACGAGACAGGGCTGAGGGGCGAGCAGTACTTC
d_call: TRBD2; clone_size: NA; cdr3_length: 15; j_call: TRBJ2-5; v_call: TRBV28; cdr3_aa: CASRKGTSGEKTQYF; cdr3_nt: TGTGCCAGCAGAAAGGGGACTAGCGGGGAAAAGACCCAGTACTTC
d_call: TRBD1; clone_size: NA; cdr3_length: 17; j_call: TRBJ2-3; v_call: TRBV7-2; cdr3_aa: CASSAAGRDSGTDTQYF; cdr3_nt: TGTGCCAGCAGCGCTGCTGGCCGGGACAGCGGCACAGATACGCAGTATTTT
d_call: NA; clone_size: NA; cdr3_length: 13; j_call: TRBJ1-1; v_call: TRBV9; cdr3_aa: CASSGQSNTEAFF; cdr3_nt: TGTGCCAGCAGCGGGCAGTCGAACACTGAAGCTTTCTTT
d_call: NA; clone_size: NA; cdr3_length: 16; j_call: TRBJ2-7; v_call: TRBV11-2; cdr3_aa: CASSLVTWGPSYEQYF; cdr3_nt: TGTGCCAGCAGCTTAGTGACGTGGGGGCCTTCCTACGAGCAGTACTTC
d_call: TRBD2; clone_size: NA; cdr3_length: 15; j_call: TRBJ2-1; v_call: TRBV7-9; cdr3_aa: CASSPGLADYNEQFF; cdr3_nt: TGTGCCAGCAGCCCTGGACTAGCGGACTACAATGAGCAGTTCTTC
d_call: TRBD2; clone_size: NA; cdr3_length: 16; j_call: TRBJ2-1; v_call: TRBV7-2; cdr3_aa: CASSSSRGRHYNEQFF; cdr3_nt: TGTGCCAGCAGCTCAAGCCGCGGGAGGCACTACAATGAGCAGTTCTTC
d_call: TRBD2; clone_size: NA; cdr3_length: 16; j_call: TRBJ2-3; v_call: TRBV11-2; cdr3_aa: CASSLGRGGARDTQYF; cdr3_nt: TGTGCCAGCAGCTTAGGTCGCGGGGGGGCCCGGGATACGCAGTATTTT
d_call: TRBD2; clone_size: NA; cdr3_length: 15; j_call: TRBJ2-1; v_call: TRBV19; cdr3_aa: CASSMTSGRPNEQFF; cdr3_nt: TGTGCCAGTAGTATGACTAGCGGGAGGCCCAATGAGCAGTTCTTC
d_call: NA; clone_size: NA; cdr3_length: 14; j_call: TRBJ1-1; v_call: TRBV9; cdr3_aa: CASSVEEGYTEAFF; cdr3_nt: TGTGCCAGCAGCGTGGAGGAGGGATACACTGAAGCTTTCTTT
d_call: NA; clone_size: NA; cdr3_length: 12; j_call: TRBJ1-1; v_call: TRBV6-1; cdr3_aa: CASREGNTEAFF; cdr3_nt: TGTGCCAGCAGAGAGGGGAACACTGAAGCTTTCTTT
d_call: TRBD1; clone_size: few; cdr3_length: 15; j_call: TRBJ2-7; v_call: TRBV6-1; cdr3_aa: CASQEGGTGGYEQYF; cdr3_nt: TGTGCCAGCCAAGAGGGGGGGACAGGGGGTTACGAGCAGTACTTC
d_call: TRBD2; clone_size: NA; cdr3_length: 17; j_call: TRBJ2-1; v_call: TRBV9; cdr3_aa: CASSPSAASGSYNEQFF; cdr3_nt: TGTGCCAGCAGCCCATCCGCGGCTAGCGGGAGTTACAATGAGCAGTTCTTC
d_call: NA; clone_size: NA; cdr3_length: 15; j_call: TRBJ1-2; v_call: TRBV5-3; cdr3_aa: CARTITFRGNYGYTF; cdr3_nt: TGTGCCAGAACCATAACGTTCCGCGGCAACTATGGCTACACCTTC
d_call: TRBD1; clone_size: NA; cdr3_length: 15; j_call: TRBJ1-2; v_call: TRBV12-5; cdr3_aa: CASGWGQNSNYGYTF; cdr3_nt: TGTGCTAGTGGTTGGGGACAGAATTCTAACTATGGCTACACCTTC